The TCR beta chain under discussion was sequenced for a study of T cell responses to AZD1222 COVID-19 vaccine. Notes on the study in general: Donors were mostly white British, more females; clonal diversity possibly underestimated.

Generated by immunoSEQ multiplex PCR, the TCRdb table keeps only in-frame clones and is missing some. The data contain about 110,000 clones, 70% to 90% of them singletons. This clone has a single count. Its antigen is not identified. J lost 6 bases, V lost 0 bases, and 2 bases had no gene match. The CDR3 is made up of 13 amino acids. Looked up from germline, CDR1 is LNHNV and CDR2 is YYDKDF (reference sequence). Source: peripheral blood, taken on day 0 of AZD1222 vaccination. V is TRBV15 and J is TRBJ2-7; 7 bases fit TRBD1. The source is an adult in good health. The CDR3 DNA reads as TGTGCCACCAGCAGAGACGACAGGGCCGAGCAGTACTTC. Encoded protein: CATSRDDRAEQYF.